This TCR beta chain was documented in a study of cytomegalovirus exposure and HLA in healthy donors. In the study overall: The platform used for the 100 to 150 validation repertoires matched that of the roughly 670 first-cohort repertoires, a later analysis reported. Whole-study results and caveats: A subsequent analysis found that TCR clusters from the first cohort also tended to co-occur in the 120 or so validation repertoires, with 90% to 95% of cluster scores above 0. Reportedly, cytomegalovirus status was diagnosed with high sensitivity and specificity.

Assay: immunoSEQ multiplex PCR; the TCRdb copy retains only in-frame clones and omits some. The table shows about 260,000 clones, with around 91% occurring only once. To note about this clone: What it binds is not known. The same CDR3 also results from other DNA sequences found in this sample.

The source is a woman in her twenties or thirties in good health and CMV-seronegative. Sequenced input: PBMCs.

CDR3 sequence (DNA): TGTGCCAGCAGTCTAGCAGGGGGAAGCTCCTACGAGCAGTACTTC. The encoded protein is CASSLAGGSSYEQYF. This chain connects TRBV11-2 to TRBJ2-7; 7 bases agree with TRBD1. The CDR3 length is 15 residues. Germline-derived CDR1 and CDR2 are SGHAT and FQNNGV. The trim removed 6 bases at V and 0 bases at J, leaving 8 bases unmatched.